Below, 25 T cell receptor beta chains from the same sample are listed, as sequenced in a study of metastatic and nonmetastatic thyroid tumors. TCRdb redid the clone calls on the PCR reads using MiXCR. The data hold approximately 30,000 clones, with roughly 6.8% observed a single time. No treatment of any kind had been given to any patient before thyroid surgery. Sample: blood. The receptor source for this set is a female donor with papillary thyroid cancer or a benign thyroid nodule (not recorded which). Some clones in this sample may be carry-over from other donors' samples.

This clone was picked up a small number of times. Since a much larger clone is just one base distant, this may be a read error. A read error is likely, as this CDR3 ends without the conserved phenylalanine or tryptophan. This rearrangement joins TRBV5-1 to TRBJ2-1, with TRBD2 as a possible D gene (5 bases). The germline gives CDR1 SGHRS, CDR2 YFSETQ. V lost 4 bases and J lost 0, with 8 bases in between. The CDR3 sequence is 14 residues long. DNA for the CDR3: TGCGCCAGCAGCGGCGGAGGCTCCTACAATGAGCAGTTCTCC. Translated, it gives CASSGGGSYNEQFS.

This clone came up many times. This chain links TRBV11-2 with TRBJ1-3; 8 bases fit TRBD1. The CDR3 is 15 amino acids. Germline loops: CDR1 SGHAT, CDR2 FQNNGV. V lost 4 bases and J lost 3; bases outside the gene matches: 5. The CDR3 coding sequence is TGTGCCAGCAGCTCGGCAGGGGGCGGTGGAAACACCATATATTTT. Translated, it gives CASSSAGGGGNTIYF. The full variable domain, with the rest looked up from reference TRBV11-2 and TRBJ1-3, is EAGVAQSPRYKIIEKRQSVAFWCNPISGHATLYWYQQILGQGPKLLIQFQNNGVVDDSQLPKDRFSAERLKGVDSTLKIQPAKLEDSAVYLCASSSAGGGGNTIYFGEGSWLTVV.

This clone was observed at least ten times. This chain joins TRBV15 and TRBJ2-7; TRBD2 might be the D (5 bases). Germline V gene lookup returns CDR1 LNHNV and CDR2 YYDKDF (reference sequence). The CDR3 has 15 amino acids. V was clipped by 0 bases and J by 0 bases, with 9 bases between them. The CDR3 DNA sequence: TGTGCCACCAGCAGAGATATAGCGTTCTCCTACGAGCAGTACTTC. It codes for CATSRDIAFSYEQYF.

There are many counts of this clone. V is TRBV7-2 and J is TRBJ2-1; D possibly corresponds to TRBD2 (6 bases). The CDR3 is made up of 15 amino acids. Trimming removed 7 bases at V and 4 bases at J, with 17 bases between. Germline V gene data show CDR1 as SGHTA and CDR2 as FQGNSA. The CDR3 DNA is TGTGCCAGCATCCCTGGGCGGGGCTATTACAATGAGCAGTTCTTC. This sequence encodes CASIPGRGYYNEQFF.

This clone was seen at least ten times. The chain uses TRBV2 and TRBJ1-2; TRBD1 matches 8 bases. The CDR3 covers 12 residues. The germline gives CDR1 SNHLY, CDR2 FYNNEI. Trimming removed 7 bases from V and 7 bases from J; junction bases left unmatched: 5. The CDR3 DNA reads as TGTGCCAGCAACCAACAGGGGGGTGGCTACACCTTC. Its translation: CASNQQGGGYTF.

CDR3 DNA sequence: TGTGCCAGTAGTATGGGTCGGGGGGGTGTCGCGGGCACTGAAGCTTTCTTT. Translating it yields CASSMGRGGVAGTEAFF. The chain couples TRBV19 to TRBJ1-1, with D maybe TRBD1 (5 bases). The CDR3 spans 17 residues. Germline V gene data show CDR1 as LNHDA and CDR2 as SQIVND (reference sequence). V shed 3 bases and J shed 4 bases, with 21 bases lying between them. Supplemented by reference TRBV19 and TRBJ1-1, the full variable domain reads DGGITQSPKYLFRKEGQNVTLSCEQNLNHDAMYWYRQDPGQGLRLIYYSQIVNDFQKGDIAEGYSVSREKKESFPLTVTSAQKNPTAFYLCASSMGRGGVAGTEAFFGQGTRLTVV.

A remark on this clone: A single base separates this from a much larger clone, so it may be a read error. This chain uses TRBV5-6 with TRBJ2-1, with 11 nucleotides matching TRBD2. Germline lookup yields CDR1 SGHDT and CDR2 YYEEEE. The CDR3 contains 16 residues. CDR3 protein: CASSILAGGIYNEQLF. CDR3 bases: TGTGCCAGCAGTATCCTAGCGGGGGGTATCTACAATGAGCAGTTATTC.

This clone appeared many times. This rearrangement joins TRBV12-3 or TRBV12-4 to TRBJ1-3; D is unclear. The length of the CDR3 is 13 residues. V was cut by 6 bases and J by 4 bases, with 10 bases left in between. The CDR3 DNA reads TGTGCCAGCAGATCCGTATCAGGAAACACCATATATTTT. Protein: CASRSVSGNTIYF.

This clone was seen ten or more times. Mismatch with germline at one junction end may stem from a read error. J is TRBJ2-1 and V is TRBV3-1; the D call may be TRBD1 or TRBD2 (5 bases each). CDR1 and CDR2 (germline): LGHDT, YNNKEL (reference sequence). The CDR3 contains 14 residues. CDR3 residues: CVSSQPGRINEQFF. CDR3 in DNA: TGTGTCAGCAGCCAGCCGGGACGAATCAATGAGCAGTTCTTC.

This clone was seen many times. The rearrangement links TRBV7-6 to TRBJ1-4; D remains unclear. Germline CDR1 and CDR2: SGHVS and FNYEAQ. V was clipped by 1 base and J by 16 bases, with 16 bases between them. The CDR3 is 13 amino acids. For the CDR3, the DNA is TGTGCCAGCAGCTTAGGGCCGGGATCGGAACGGTTTTTT. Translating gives CASSLGPGSERFF.

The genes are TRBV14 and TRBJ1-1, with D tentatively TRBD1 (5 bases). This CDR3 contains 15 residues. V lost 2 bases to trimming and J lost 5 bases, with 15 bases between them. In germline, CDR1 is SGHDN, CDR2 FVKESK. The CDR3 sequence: CASSQKAGKVTEAFF. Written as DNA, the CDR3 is TGTGCCAGCAGCCAAAAGGCAGGGAAGGTGACTGAAGCTTTCTTT. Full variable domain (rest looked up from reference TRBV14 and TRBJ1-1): EAGVTQFPSHSVIEKGQTVTLRCDPISGHDNLYWYRRVMGKEIKFLLHFVKESKQDESGMPNNRFLAERTGGTYSTLKVQPAELEDSGVYFCASSQKAGKVTEAFFGQGTRLTVV.

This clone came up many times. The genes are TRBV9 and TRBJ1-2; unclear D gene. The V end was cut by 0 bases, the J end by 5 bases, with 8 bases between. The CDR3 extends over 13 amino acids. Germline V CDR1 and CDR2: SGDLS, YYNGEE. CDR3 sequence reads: CASSVATGYGYTF. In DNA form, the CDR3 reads TGTGCCAGCAGCGTAGCTACTGGATATGGCTACACCTTC.

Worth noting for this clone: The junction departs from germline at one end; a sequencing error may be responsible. The CDR3 loop reads CASSPSPYEQYF. The DNA for the CDR3 is TGCGCCAGCAGTCCCTCCCCCTACGAGCAGTACTTC. The chain carries TRBV6-2 or TRBV6-3 and TRBJ2-7, with D unresolved. The germline gives CDR1 MNHEY, CDR2 SVGEGT. The CDR3 has 12 residues.

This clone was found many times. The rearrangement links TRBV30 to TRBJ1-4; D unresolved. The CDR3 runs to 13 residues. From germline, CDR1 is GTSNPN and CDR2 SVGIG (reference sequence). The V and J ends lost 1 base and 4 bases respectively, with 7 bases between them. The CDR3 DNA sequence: TGTGCCTGGAGTGCCAGTTTTAATGAAAAACTGTTTTTT. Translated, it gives CAWSASFNEKLFF.

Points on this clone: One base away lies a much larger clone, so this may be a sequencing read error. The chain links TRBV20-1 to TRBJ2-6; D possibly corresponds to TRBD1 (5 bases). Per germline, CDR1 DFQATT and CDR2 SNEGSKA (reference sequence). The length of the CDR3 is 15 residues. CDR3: CSARVLVSGANLLTF. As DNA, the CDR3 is TGCAGTGCTAGAGTGTTGGTCTCTGGGGCCAACCTCCTGACCTTC.

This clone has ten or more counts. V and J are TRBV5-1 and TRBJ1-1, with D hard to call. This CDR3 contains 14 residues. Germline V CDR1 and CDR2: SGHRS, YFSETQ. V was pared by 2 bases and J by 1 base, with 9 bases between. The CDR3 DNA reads TGCGCCAGCAGCTTTCTGCCGGAGAACACTGAAGCTTTCTTT. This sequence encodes CASSFLPENTEAFF.

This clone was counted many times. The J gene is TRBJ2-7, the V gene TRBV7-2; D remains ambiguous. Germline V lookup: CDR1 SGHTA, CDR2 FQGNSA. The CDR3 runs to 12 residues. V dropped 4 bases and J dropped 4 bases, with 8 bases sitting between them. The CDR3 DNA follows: TGTGCCAGCAGCTGGAATCCATACGAGCAGTACTTC. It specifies CASSWNPYEQYF.

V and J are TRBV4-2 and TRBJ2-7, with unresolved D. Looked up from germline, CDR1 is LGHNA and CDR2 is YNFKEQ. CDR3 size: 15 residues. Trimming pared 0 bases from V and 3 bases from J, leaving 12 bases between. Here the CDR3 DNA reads TGTGCCAGCAGCCAAGATGCAGGAACTTACTACGAGCAGTACTTC. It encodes CASSQDAGTYYEQYF.

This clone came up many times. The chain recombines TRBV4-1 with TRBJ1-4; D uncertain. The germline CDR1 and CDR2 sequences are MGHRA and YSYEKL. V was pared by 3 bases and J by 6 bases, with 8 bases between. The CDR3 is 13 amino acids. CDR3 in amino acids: CASSQWAYEKLFF. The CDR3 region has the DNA TGCGCCAGCAGCCAGTGGGCTTATGAAAAACTGTTTTTT.

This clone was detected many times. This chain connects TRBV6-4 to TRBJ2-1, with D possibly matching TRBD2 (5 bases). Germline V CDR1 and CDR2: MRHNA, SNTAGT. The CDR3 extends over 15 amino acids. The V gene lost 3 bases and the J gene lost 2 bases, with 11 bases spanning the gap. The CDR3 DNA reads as TGTGCCAGCAGTGATAGTCCGGGGACCTACAATGAGCAGTTCTTC. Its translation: CASSDSPGTYNEQFF.

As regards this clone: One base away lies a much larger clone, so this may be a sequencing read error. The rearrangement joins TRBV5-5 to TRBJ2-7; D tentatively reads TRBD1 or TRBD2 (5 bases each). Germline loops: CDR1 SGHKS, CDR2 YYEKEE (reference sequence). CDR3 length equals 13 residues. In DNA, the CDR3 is TGTGCCAGCAGCCTTGACAGAGACTACGATCAGTACTTC. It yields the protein CASSLDRDYDQYF.

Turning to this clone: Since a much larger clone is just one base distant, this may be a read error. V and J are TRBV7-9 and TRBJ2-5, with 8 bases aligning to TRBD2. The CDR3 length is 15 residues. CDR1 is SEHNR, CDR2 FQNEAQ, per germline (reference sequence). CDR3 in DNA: TGTGCCATCAGCTTTCCCACTAGCGGCCAAGAGACCCAGTACTTC. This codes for CAISFPTSGQETQYF.

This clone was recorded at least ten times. The CDR3, as DNA: TGTGCCAGCAGTTGGAGGCAGGGCGGTCCACCCCTCCACTTT. This encodes CASSWRQGGPPLHF. V is TRBV28 and J is TRBJ1-6; TRBD1 might be the D (5 bases). This CDR3 spans 14 amino acids. CDR1 and CDR2 (germline): MDHEN, SYDVKM. With 4 bases removed from V and 11 bases from J, the gap between germline ends came to 15 bases.

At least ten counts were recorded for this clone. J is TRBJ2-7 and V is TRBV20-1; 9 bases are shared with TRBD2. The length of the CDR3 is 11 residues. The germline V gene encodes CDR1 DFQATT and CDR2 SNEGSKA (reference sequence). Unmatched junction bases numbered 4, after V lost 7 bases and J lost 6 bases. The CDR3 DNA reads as TGCAGTGTCGCGGGAGGGGGCGAGCAGTACTTC. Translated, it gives CSVAGGGEQYF.

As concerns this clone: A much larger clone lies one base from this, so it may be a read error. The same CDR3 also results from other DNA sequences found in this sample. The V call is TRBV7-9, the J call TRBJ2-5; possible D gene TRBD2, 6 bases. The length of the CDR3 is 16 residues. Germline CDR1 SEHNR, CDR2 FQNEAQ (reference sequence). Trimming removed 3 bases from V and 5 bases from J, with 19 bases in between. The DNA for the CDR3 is TGTGCCAGCAGCTTCCGCTCCTCCGGGAGAAGGGAGACCCAGTACTTC. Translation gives CASSFRSSGRRETQYF.